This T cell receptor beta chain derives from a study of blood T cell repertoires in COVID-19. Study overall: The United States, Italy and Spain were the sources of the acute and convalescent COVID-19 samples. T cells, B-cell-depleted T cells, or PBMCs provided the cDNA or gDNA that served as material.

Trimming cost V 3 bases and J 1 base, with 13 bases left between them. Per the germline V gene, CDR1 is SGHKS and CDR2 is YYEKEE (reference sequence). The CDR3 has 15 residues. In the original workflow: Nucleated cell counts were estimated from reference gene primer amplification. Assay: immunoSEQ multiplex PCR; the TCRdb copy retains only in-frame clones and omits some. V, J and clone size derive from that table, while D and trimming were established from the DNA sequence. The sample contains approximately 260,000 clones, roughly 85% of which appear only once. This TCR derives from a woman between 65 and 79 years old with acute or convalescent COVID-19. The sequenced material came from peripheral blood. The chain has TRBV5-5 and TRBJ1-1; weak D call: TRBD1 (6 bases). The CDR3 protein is CASSWGGGANTEAFF. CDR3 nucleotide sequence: TGTGCCAGCAGCTGGGGAGGGGGAGCGAACACTGAAGCTTTCTTT. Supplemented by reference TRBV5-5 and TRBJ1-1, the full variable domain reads DAGVTQSPTHLIKTRGQQVTLRCSPISGHKSVSWYQQVLGQGPQFIFQYYEKEERGRGNFPDRFSARQFPNYSSELNVNALLLGDSALYLCASSWGGGANTEAFFGQGTRLTVV.